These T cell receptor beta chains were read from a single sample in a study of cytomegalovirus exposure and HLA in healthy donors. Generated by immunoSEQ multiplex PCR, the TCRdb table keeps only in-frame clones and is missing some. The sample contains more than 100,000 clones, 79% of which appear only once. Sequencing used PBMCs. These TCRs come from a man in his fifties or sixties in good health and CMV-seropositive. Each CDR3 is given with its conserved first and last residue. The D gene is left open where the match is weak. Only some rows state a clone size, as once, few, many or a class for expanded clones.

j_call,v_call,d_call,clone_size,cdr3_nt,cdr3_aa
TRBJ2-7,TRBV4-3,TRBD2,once,TGCGCCAGCAGCCAAGATCCGTCGAGCGGGAGGTACGAGCAGTACTTC,CASSQDPSSGRYEQYF
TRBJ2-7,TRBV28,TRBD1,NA,TGTGCCAGCAGCCCAGGTGGGACAGGGGGAGTCTACGAGCAGTACTTC,CASSPGGTGGVYEQYF
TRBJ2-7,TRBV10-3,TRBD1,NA,TGTGCCATCAGATCCGGGACAGGAGCCTACGAGCAGTACTTC,CAIRSGTGAYEQYF
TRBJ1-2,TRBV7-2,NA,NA,TGTGCCAGCAGCTTAGGGAGACTTGAGGGCTACACCTTC,CASSLGRLEGYTF
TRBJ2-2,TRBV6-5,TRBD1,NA,TGTGCCAGCGTCGGACAGGTGCACGGGGAGCTGTTTTTT,CASVGQVHGELFF
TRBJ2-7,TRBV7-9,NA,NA,TGTTCCAGCAGCTTAGTGGGCGGGCCCTACGAGCAGTACTTC,CSSSLVGGPYEQYF
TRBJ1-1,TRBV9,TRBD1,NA,TGTGCCAGCAGCGGACAGGGGATGGACGCTTTCTTT,CASSGQGMDAFF
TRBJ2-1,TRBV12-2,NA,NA,TGTGCAAGTCGCCCCCAACTACAAAGCGGAAGCTCCTACAATGAGCAGTTCTTC,CASRPQLQSGSSYNEQFF
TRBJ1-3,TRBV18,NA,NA,TGTGCCAGCTCACCGTCTACCGGAAACACCATATATTTT,CASSPSTGNTIYF
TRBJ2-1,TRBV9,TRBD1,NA,TGTGCCAGCAGCGCCACAGGGGTCCAGTTCTTC,CASSATGVQFF
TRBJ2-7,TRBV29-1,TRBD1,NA,TGCAGCGTTGAAACAGGGGAGGAGCAGTACTTC,CSVETGEEQYF
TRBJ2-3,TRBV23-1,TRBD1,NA,TGCGCCAGCAGTCAACCGCCGGGACAGGGGGATACGCAGTATTTT,CASSQPPGQGDTQYF
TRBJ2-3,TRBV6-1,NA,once,TGTGCCAGCAGTGAAGGGCAGGGAATAGATACGCAGTATTTT,CASSEGQGIDTQYF
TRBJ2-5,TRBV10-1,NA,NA,TGCGCCAGCAGTGCACAGCAAAAAGAGACCCAGTACTTC,CASSAQQKETQYF
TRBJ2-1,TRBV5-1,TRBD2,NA,TGCGCCAGCAGCTTGGCGGCGGGAGTTATCGATGAGCAGTTCTTC,CASSLAAGVIDEQFF
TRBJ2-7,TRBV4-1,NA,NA,TGCGCCAGCAGCCAAGTAGGGAGTATCTACGAGCAGTACTTC,CASSQVGSIYEQYF
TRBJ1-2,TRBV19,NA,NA,TGTGCCAGTAGTTCCCTTGGCTACACCTTC,CASSSLGYTF
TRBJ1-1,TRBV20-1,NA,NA,TGCAGTGCTACAGGGTACACTGAAGCTTTCTTT,CSATGYTEAFF
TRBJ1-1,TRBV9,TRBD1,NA,TGTGCCAGCAGCGTCACAGGGGCGGACACTGAAGCTTTCTTT,CASSVTGADTEAFF
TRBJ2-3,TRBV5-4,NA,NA,TGTGCCAGCAGCCCAACAGGGAGGGCCTTTACAGATACGCAGTATTTT,CASSPTGRAFTDTQYF
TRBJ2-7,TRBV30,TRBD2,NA,TGTGCCTGGAGTGTCGGTGGGACTAGCGGGAGCAGCGAGCAGTACTTC,CAWSVGGTSGSSEQYF
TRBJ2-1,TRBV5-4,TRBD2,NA,TGTGCCAGCAGTTATCCAGCCACTAGCGGGAGCAACAATGAGCAGTTCTTC,CASSYPATSGSNNEQFF
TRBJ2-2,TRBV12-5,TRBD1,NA,TGTGCTAGTGGCCGGGGACAGGCTGACTCCGGGGAGCTGTTTTTT,CASGRGQADSGELFF
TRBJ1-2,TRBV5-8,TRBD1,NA,TGTGCCAGCAGCTGGGGACAGATTCGCTATGGCTACACCTTC,CASSWGQIRYGYTF
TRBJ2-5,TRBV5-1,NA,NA,TGCGCCAGCAGCTTGGTGGGCGGGTACCAAGAGACCCAGTACTTC,CASSLVGGYQETQYF
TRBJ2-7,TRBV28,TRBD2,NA,TGTGCCAGCAGTTTAGGGGGAGGGCCCTACGAGCAGTACTTC,CASSLGGGPYEQYF
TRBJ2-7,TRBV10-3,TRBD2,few,TGTGCCATCAGGATCGGACTAGCGGGAGACGAGCAGTACTTC,CAIRIGLAGDEQYF
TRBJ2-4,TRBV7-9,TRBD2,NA,TGTGCCAGCAGCTTAGCGGGAGGGCCAAGGAAAAACATTCAGTACTTC,CASSLAGGPRKNIQYF
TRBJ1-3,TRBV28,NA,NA,TGTGCCACCCCGCTGCAGTCCGCCTCTGGAAACACCATATATTTT,CATPLQSASGNTIYF
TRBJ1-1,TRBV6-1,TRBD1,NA,TGTGCCAGCAGTGATTTTCAGGGGGCGCGGACTGAAGCTTTCTTT,CASSDFQGARTEAFF
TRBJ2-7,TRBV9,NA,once,TGTGCCAGCAGCCGGGGGTCGGACGAGCAGTACTTC,CASSRGSDEQYF
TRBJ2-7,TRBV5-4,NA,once,TGTGCCAGCAGCTTGGCCCCCGCGGGTAACTTATACGAGCAGTACTTC,CASSLAPAGNLYEQYF
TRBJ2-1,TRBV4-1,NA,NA,TGCGCCAGCAGCCAAGATGAGAGGACTATCTCATCCCCGTTCTTC,CASSQDERTISSPFF
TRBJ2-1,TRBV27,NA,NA,TGTGCCAGCAGCTCCAGACCACGGACAGACGTCCATGAGCAGTTCTTC,CASSSRPRTDVHEQFF
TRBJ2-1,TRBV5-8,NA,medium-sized,TGTGCCAGCAGCTTAGGGGAGGAGTACAATGAGCAGTTCTTC,CASSLGEEYNEQFF
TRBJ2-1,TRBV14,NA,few,TGTGCCAGCAGTATTGACTGGTACAATGAGCAGTTCTTC,CASSIDWYNEQFF
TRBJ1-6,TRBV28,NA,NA,TGTGCCAGCAGTTTATTGAGTTGGGGGCGTAATTCACCCCTCCACTTT,CASSLLSWGRNSPLHF
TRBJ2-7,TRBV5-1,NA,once,TGCGCCAGCAGCTTACAGGGTTTCTCCGAGCAGTACTTC,CASSLQGFSEQYF
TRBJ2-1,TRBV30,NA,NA,TGTGCCTGGGTAGGGGACACGAGGCACAATGAGCAGTTCTTC,CAWVGDTRHNEQFF
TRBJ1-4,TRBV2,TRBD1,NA,TGTGCCAGCCAGGACAGGGGGCATGGAAAACTGTTTTTT,CASQDRGHGKLFF
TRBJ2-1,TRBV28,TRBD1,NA,TGTGCCAGCAGTCTAATGGACAGGGGGTCCTACAATGAGCAGTTCTTC,CASSLMDRGSYNEQFF
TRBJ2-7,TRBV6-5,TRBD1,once,TGTGCCAGCAGGCCGGGACAGGACTCCTACGAGCAGTACTTC,CASRPGQDSYEQYF
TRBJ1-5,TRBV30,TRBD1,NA,TGTGCCTGGGGACAGGGGTCTCATCAGCCCCAGCATTTT,CAWGQGSHQPQHF
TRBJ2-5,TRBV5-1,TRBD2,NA,TGCGCCAGCAGCTTGGCCCCGGCGGGGGGAGAGACCCAGTACTTC,CASSLAPAGGETQYF
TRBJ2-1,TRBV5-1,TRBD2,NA,TGCGCCAGCAGCAAAGGGACTAGCGGTCTAAATGAGCAGTTCTTC,CASSKGTSGLNEQFF
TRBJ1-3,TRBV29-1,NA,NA,TGCAGCGTTGAGGAGGGATCGGAGACTGGAAACACCATATATTTT,CSVEEGSETGNTIYF
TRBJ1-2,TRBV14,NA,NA,TGTGCCAGCAGCCAAGCAAGCGGGGGAGGCTACACCTTC,CASSQASGGGYTF
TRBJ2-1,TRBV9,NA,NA,TGTGCCAGCAGCGTAGGAGGGGGAGGGAGTGTGAATGAGCAGTTCTTC,CASSVGGGGSVNEQFF
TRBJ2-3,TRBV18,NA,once,TGTGCCAGCTCACAGGCAGGGGGAGGCGCAGATACGCAGTATTTT,CASSQAGGGADTQYF
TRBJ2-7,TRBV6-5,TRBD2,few,TGTGCCAGCAGTTACGGCGGGAGTTTAAACGAGCAGTACTTC,CASSYGGSLNEQYF
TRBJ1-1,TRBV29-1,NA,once,TGCAGCGTTGGGGGGTCGGGACAAACGAACACTGAAGCTTTCTTT,CSVGGSGQTNTEAFF
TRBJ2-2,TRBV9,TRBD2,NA,TGTGCCAGCAGCGTAGGACTAGCGGACCCTTCCGGGGAGCTGTTTTTT,CASSVGLADPSGELFF
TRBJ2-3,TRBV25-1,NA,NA,TGTGCCAGCAGTTCCACTAGCTCTTACACAGATACGCAGTATTTT,CASSSTSSYTDTQYF
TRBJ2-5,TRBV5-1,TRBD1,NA,TGCGCCAGCAGCTTAGGGGACAGGGACCAAGAGACCCAGTACTTC,CASSLGDRDQETQYF
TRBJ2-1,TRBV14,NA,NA,TGTGCCAGCAGCTGGGGGGGCCGTATTGGAGGTGATGAGCAGTTCTTC,CASSWGGRIGGDEQFF
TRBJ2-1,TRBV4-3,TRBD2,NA,TGCGCCAGCAGCCAATACCGGGGACTAGCGGGAGCGCTTTCCTACAATGAGCAGTTCTTC,CASSQYRGLAGALSYNEQFF